The T cell receptor beta chain described here comes from a study of blood T cells in healthy people across ages. Germline loops: CDR1 KGHSH, CDR2 LQKENI. CDR3 length: 14 amino acids. Trimming took off 3 bases at V and 3 bases at J, with 10 bases between the two ends. As for this clonotype: Its antigen is as yet unknown.

Findings and caveats of the study: When set beside aged donors, long-lived donors presented more naive CD4+ cells and higher diversity. PBMCs that were unsorted prevented a conclusive naive versus antigen-experienced comparison. Diversity was estimated from one million T cells, and these estimates were considered underestimates.

Each donor was a healthy Caucasian individual from Russia, aged roughly 6 to 100. Primed by a sample-barcoded 5' primer and a J-beta primer mix, a second PCR proceeded for 7 to 11 cycles. One entry per CDR3 protein results from TCRdb running MiXCR on the 5' RACE reads. The sample holds some 920,000 distinct CDR3 sequences, roughly 51% seen once. This TCR derives from an older woman in good health. Sequencing input: blood. The chain uses TRBV18 and TRBJ2-3; D is unclear. The CDR3 DNA reads as TGTGCCAGCTCACCGCTGCCGGGTACAGATACGCAGTATTTT. Protein product: CASSPLPGTDTQYF.